The sequence of this TCR beta chain was determined in a study of cytomegalovirus exposure and HLA in healthy donors. 60 Vbeta and 13 Jbeta primers were used in PCR. Profiled with immunoSEQ multiplex PCR; TCRdb holds only in-frame clones, not every one. Among about 250,000 clones listed, around 83% were seen once. Worth noting for this clone: Its antigen is as yet unknown.

Study-wide points: In an earlier analysis, most TCR beta V segments were productive about 87% or about 30% of the time. Presence/absence analyses rested on an assumption that sequencing depth was roughly uniform across donors. V- and J-gene trimming in TCR beta was tied to a missense DCLRE1C variant by an analysis performed later.

The germline V and J ends were trimmed by 5 bases and 4 bases, with 8 bases remaining between them. There are 12 residues in the CDR3. CDR1 MNHNY and CDR2 SVGAGI come from the germline V gene (reference sequence). The gene calls are TRBV6-6 and TRBJ1-2; D possibly corresponds to TRBD1 (5 bases). This TCR was recovered from a girl aged 2-10 years in good health and CMV-seronegative. The sample comprised PBMCs. The CDR3 DNA reads TGTGCCAGCAGTGGGAGGGGCTATGGCTACACCTTC. Its protein is CASSGRGYGYTF.